This is a list of T cell receptor beta chains from one sample in a study of beta chain features in type 1 diabetes. Generated by immunoSEQ multiplex PCR, the TCRdb table keeps only in-frame clones and is missing some. Of about 250,000 clones in the sample, approximately 10% are singletons; the top ten hold around 0.017%. The specimen was naive CD4+ T cells from blood. The receptor source for this set is a man aged 25-45 years with type 1 diabetes. Each CDR3 is given with its conserved first and last residue. A D gene is named only where the DNA matches it firmly. Clone sizes are given selectively: once, few, many, or a class where the clone is expanded.

>TRBV11-2|TRBJ1-5|NA|TRBD1
CASSSGTGYQPQHF
TGTGCCAGCAGCTCGGGGACAGGGTATCAGCCCCAGCATTTT
>TRBV10-3|TRBJ2-3|few|TRBD1
CAISEGTGSPTDTQYF
TGTGCCATCAGTGAGGGGACAGGGTCTCCCACAGATACGCAGTATTTT
>TRBV28|TRBJ2-1|few|TRBD2
CASSLTTGLDRNEQFF
TGTGCCAGCAGTCTAACTACTGGACTAGATCGGAATGAGCAGTTCTTC
>TRBV5-1|TRBJ1-6|few|NA
CASSSTSPNSPLHF
TGCGCCAGCAGCTCCACGAGTCCTAATTCACCCCTCCACTTT
>TRBV9|TRBJ2-1|NA|TRBD1
CASSPQTGRYEQFF
TGTGCCAGCAGCCCCCAGACAGGGCGGTATGAGCAGTTCTTC
>TRBV2|TRBJ1-2|few|NA
CASSGGYGYTF
TGTGCCAGTTCGGGGGGGTATGGCTACACCTTC
>TRBV19|TRBJ1-4|NA|TRBD1
CASSIDRGSEKLFF
TGTGCCAGTAGTATCGACAGGGGGAGTGAAAAACTGTTTTTT
>TRBV2|TRBJ1-4|NA|TRBD1
CASRRQGLSEKLFF
TGTGCCAGCAGAAGACAGGGGCTTTCGGAAAAACTGTTTTTT
>TRBV18|TRBJ1-5|NA|TRBD1
CASSPGTGGNQPQHF
TGTGCCAGCTCACCGGGGACAGGGGGCAATCAGCCCCAGCATTTT
>TRBV6-5|TRBJ1-6|few|NA
CASSYTSNSPLHF
TGTGCCAGCAGTTACACGAGCAATTCACCCCTCCACTTT
>TRBV12-5|TRBJ2-5|few|TRBD2
CASQRGGETQYF
TGTGCTAGTCAGCGGGGAGGGGAGACCCAGTACTTC
>TRBV7-3|TRBJ1-5|few|NA
CASSTQGNQPQHF
TGTGCCAGCAGCACCCAGGGGAATCAGCCCCAGCATTTT
>TRBV5-1|TRBJ1-1|few|NA
CASSPGTQGTEAFF
TGCGCCAGCAGCCCTGGGACACAAGGGACTGAAGCTTTCTTT
>TRBV19|TRBJ2-5|NA|NA
CASGYFGETQYF
TGTGCCAGTGGTTACTTCGGAGAGACCCAGTACTTC
>TRBV4-1|TRBJ1-5|few|NA
CASSQVGQPNQPQHF
TGCGCCAGCAGCCAAGTAGGACAGCCCAATCAGCCCCAGCATTTT
>TRBV28|TRBJ1-1|few|NA
CASTLTADSEAFF
TGTGCCAGCACGTTGACAGCCGATTCTGAAGCTTTCTTT
>TRBV4-1|TRBJ2-7|NA|NA
CASSNLAPSREQYF
TGCGCCAGCAGCAATCTCGCCCCGAGTCGGGAGCAGTACTTC
>TRBV30|TRBJ2-7|few|NA
CAWTRGSAYEQYF
TGTGCCTGGACCCGGGGATCGGCCTACGAGCAGTACTTC
>TRBV7-8|TRBJ2-1|few|NA
CASMRGPLSYNEQFF
TGTGCCAGCATGCGCGGGCCCCTATCCTACAATGAGCAGTTCTTC
>TRBV18|TRBJ1-5|NA|NA
CASSPGAYQPQHF
TGTGCCAGCTCACCAGGGGCGTATCAGCCCCAGCATTTT
>TRBV7-2|TRBJ1-2|NA|NA
CASSQRVKANYGYTF
TGTGCCAGCAGCCAGAGGGTCAAAGCTAACTATGGCTACACCTTC
>TRBV5-4|TRBJ2-6|NA|TRBD1
CASSLGQGVSGANVLTF
TGTGCCAGCAGCTTGGGACAGGGGGTTTCTGGGGCCAACGTCCTGACTTTC
>TRBV10-3|TRBJ1-2|NA|NA
CAISDQGTYGYTF
TGTGCCATCAGTGACCAGGGAACCTATGGCTACACCTTC
>TRBV2|TRBJ2-1|NA|TRBD2
CAAREYNEQFF
TGTGCCGCGCGGGAGTACAATGAGCAGTTCTTC
>TRBV15|TRBJ2-7|NA|NA
CATSRDPGGSYEQYF
TGTGCCACCAGCAGAGATCCCGGGGGCTCCTACGAGCAGTACTTC
>TRBV19|TRBJ2-5|few|TRBD2
CASSNARGGQETQYF
TGTGCCAGTAGTAACGCGCGGGGGGGCCAAGAGACCCAGTACTTC
>TRBV10-3|TRBJ2-6|few|TRBD1
CAISVTGESSGANVLTF
TGTGCCATCAGTGTAACAGGGGAAAGCTCTGGGGCCAACGTCCTGACTTTC